This T cell receptor (beta chain) was identified during a study of blood T cell repertoires in COVID-19. Germline CDR1 is LNHDA and CDR2 is SQIVND (reference sequence). Trimming took 1 base from V and 0 from J; bases not matched to a gene: 4. The CDR3 length is 16 residues. Only in-frame clones appear in the TCRdb table, and some are missing; sequencing was by immunoSEQ multiplex PCR. The sample carries approximately 75,000 clones, roughly four fifths recorded once. V gene TRBV19 combines with J gene TRBJ2-5, with TRBD1 matching over 8 bases. Specimen: peripheral blood. This clonotype originated in a man in his thirties or forties with COVID-19, enrolled during active disease. The DNA of the CDR3 is TGTGCCAGTAGTATAGGGGACAGGAGCTACCAAGAGACCCAGTACTTC. This codes for CASSIGDRSYQETQYF.